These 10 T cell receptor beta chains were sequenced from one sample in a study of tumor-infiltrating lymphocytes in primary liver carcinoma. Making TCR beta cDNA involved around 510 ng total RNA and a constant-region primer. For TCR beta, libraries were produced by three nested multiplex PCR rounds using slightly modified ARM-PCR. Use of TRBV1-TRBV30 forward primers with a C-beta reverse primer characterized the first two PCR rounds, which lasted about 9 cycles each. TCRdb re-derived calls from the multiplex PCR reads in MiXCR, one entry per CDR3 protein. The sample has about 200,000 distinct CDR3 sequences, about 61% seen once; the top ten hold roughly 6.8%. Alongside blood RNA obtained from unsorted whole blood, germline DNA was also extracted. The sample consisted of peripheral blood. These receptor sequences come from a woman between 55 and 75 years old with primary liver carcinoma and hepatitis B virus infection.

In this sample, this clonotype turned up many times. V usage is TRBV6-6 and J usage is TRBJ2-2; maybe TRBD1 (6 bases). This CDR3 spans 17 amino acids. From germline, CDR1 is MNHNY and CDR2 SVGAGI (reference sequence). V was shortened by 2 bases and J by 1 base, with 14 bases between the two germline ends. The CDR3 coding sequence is TGTGCCAGCAGTTACACTGCCCAGACAGGGAACACCGGGGAGCTGTTTTTT. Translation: CASSYTAQTGNTGELFF.

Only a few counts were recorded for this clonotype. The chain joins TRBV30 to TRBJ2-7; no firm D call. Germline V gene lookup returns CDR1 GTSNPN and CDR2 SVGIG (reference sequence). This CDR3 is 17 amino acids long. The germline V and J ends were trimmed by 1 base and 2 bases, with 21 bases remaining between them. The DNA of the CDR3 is TGTGCCTGGAGTGGGGTAGGGTCCCATTCTTCAACCTACGAGCAGTACTTC. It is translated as CAWSGVGSHSSTYEQYF.

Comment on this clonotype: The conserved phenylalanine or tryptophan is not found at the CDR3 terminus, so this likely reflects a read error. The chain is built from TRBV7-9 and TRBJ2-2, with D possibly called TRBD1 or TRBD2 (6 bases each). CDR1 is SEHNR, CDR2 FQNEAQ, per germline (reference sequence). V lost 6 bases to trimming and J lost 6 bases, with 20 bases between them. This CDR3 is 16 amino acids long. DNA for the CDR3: TGTGCCAGCAGGTCAAGTACGGGGGCTCCGGCCGGGGAGCTGTTTTCT. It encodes CASRSSTGAPAGELFS.

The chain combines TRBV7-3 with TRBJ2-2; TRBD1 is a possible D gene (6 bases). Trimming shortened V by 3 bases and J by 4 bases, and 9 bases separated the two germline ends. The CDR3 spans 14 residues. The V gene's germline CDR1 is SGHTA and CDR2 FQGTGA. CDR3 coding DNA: TGTGCCAGCAGCTTGCAGGGGACCACCGGGGAGCTGTTTTTT. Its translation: CASSLQGTTGELFF.

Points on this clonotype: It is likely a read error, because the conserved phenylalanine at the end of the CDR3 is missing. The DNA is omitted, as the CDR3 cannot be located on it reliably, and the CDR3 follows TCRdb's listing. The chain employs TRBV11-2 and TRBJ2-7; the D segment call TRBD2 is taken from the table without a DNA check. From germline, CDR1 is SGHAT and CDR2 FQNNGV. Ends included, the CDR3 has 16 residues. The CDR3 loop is CASSQYSGTSNYEQCL.

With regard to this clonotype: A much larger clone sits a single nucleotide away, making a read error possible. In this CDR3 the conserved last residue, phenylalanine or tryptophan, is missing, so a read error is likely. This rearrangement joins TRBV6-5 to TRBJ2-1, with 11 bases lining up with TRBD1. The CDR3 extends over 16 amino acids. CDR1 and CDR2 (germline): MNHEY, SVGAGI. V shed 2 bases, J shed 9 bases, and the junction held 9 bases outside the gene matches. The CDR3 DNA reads TGTGCCAGCAGTTACCTAAGGGACAGGGGGGGGAGTGAGCAGTTCTTG. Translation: CASSYLRDRGGSEQFL.

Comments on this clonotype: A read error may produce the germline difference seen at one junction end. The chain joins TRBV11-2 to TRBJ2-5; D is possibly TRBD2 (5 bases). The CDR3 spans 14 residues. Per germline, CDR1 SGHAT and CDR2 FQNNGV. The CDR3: CASSLRTAQETQCF. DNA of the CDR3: TGTGCCAGCAGCCTAAGGACTGCCCAAGAGACCCAGTGCTTC.

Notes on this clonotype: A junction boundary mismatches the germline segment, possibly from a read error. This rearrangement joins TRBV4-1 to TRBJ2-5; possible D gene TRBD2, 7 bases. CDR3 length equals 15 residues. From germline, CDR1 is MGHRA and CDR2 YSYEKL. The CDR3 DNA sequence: TGCGCCAGTAGCCACGTCATCAGGGGCGGGAGGACCCAGTACTTC. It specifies CASSHVIRGGRTQYF.

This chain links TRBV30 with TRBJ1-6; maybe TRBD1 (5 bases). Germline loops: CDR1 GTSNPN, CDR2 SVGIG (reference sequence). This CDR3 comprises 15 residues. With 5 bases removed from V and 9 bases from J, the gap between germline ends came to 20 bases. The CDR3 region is CAWVTRGRGSSPLHF. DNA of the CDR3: TGTGCCTGGGTCACTCGCGGGAGGGGTAGTTCACCCCTCCACTTT.

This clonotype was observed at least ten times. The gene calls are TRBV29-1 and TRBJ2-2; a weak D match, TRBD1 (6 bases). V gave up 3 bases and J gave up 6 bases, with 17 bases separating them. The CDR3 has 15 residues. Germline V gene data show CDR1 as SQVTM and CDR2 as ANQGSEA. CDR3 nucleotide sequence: TGCAGCGTTGACGGCAGGGGTTATGGGTCCGGGGAGCTGTTTTTT. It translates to CSVDGRGYGSGELFF.